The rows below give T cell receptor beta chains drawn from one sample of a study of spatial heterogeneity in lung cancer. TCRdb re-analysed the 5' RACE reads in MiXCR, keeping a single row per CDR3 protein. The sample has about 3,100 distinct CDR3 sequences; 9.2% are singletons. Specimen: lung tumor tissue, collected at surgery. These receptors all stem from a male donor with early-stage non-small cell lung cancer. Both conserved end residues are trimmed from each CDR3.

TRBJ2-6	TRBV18	ASSPIKSGANVLT
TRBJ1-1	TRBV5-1	ASSLDLKTEAF
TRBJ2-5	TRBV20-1	SARRGGLETQY
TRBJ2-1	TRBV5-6	ASSLVGSEYNEQF
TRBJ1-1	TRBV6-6	ASSRQGMNTEAF
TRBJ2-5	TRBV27	ASSAYLGGQETQY
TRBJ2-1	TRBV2	AILGLAGVEQF
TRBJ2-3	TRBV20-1	SARARGQSVSDTQY
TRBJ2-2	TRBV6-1	ASSENTGELF
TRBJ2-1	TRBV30	AWKAPGQIINEQF
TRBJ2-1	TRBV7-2	ASSLMASGSGEQF
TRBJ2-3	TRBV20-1	SARVGGADTQY
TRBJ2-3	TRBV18	ASSASGSPTGTDTQY
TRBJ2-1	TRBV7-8	ASSLGGTSGYYNEQF
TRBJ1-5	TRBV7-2	ASSLQLQGQLNQPQH
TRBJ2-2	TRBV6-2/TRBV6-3	ASRFTGDTGELF
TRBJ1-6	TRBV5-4	ASSLVNSPLH
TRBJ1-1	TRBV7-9	ASSLEQTTEAF
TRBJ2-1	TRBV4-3	ASSQRTSERYNEQF
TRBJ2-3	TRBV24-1	ATSAGTGPTDTQY
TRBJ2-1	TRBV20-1	SARGVYFSYNEQF
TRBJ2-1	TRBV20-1	SADPRGGIPGQF
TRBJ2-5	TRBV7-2	ASSSPGWQETQY
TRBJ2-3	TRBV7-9	ASSLGDIGTDTQY
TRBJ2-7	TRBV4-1	ASSQADGGHYEQY
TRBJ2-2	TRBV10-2	ASRPTGLAGPNTGELF
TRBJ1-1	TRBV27	ASSPSAMNTEAF
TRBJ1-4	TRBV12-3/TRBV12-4	ASSLGNTNEKLF
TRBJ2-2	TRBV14	ASTDRANTGELF
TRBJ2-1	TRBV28	ASSLRSGGYNEQF
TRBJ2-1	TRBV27	ASSYRLGTYNEQF
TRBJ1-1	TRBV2	ASSEQGRETEAF
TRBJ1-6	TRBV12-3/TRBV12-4	ASSLGRASKEPLH
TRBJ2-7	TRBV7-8	ASSLSRTGMGYEQY
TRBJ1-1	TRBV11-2	ASSLQGAGGAF
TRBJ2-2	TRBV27	ASSFGLQGVGGELF
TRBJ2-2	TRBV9	ASSATGDRTGELF
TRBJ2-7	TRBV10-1	ASSGTSGKDEQY
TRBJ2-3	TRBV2	ASSGTYADTQY
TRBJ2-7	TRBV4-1	ASSQDDGRAIYEQY
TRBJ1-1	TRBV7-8	ASSPQQGLMNTEAF
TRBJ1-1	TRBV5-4	ASSLGANTEAF
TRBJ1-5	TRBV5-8	ASSLDMTVAQPQH
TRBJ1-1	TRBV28	ASSNLQGFNTEAF
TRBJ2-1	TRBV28	ASSESGKPYNEQF
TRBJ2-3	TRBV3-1	ASSPADFPSTDTQY
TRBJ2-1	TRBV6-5	ASSPTSGGGYNEQF
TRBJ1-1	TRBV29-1	SGLKGQGWMNTEAF
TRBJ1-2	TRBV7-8	ASSLWVGSRPHGYT